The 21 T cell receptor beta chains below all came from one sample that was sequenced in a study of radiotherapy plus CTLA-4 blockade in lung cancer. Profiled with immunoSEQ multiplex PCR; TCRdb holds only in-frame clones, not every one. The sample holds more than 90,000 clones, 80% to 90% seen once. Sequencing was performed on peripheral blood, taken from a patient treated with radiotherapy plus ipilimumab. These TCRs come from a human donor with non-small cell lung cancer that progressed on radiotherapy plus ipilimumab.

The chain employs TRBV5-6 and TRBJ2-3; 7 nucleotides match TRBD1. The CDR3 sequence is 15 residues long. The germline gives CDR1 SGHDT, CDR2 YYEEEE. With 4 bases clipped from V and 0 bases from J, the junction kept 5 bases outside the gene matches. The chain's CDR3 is CASSGGQPSTDTQYF. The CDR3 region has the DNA TGTGCCAGCAGCGGGGGACAGCCGAGCACAGATACGCAGTATTTT.

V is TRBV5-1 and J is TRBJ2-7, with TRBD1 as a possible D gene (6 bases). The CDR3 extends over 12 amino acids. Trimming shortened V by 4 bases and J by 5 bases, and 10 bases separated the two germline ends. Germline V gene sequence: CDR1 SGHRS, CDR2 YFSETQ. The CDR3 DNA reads TGCGCCAGCAGCCATACAGGGAACGAGCAGTACTTC. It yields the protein CASSHTGNEQYF. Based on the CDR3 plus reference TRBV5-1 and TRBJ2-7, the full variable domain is KAGVTQTPRYLIKTRGQQVTLSCSPISGHRSVSWYQQTPGQGLQFLFEYFSETQRNKGNFPGRFSGRQFSNSRSEMNVSTLELGDSALYLCASSHTGNEQYFGPGTRLTVT.

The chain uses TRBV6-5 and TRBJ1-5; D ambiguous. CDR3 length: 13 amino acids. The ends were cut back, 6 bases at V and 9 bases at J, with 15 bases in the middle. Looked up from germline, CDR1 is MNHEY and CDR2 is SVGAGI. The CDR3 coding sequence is TGTGCCAGCAGCGAGACCTGGGGTCGGCCCCAGCATTTT. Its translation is CASSETWGRPQHF.

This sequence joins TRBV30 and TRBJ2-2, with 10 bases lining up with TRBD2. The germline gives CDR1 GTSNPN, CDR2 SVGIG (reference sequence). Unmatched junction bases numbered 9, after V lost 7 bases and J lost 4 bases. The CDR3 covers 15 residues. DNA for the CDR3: TGTGCCTCTACACCGGGACTAGCGATCACCGGGGAGCTGTTTTTT. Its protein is CASTPGLAITGELFF.

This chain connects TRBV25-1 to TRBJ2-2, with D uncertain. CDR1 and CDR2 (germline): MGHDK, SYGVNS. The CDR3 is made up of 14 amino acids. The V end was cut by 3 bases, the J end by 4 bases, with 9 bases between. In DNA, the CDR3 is TGTGCCAGCAGTGAGGTGGGCGGCACCGGGGAGCTGTTTTTT. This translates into CASSEVGGTGELFF. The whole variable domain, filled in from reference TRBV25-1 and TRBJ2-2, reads EADIYQTPRYLVIGTGKKITLECSQTMGHDKMYWYQQDPGMELHLIHYSYGVNSTEKGDLSSESTVSRIRTEHFPLTLESARPSHTSQYLCASSEVGGTGELFFGEGSRLTVL.

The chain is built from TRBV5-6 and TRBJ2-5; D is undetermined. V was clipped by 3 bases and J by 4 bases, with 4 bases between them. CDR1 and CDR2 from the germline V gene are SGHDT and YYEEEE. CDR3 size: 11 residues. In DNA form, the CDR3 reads TGTGCCAGCAGCTCACGAGAGACCCAGTACTTC. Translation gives CASSSRETQYF.

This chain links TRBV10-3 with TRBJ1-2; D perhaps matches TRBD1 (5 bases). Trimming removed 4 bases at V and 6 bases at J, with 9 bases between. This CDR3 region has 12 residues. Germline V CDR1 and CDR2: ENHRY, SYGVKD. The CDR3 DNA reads TGTGCCATCAGTGGAACGGGGGATGGCTACACCTTC. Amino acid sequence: CAISGTGDGYTF.

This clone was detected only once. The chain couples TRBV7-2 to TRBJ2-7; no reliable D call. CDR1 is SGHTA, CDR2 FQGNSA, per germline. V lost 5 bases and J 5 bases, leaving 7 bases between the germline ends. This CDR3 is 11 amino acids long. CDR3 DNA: TGTGCCAGCAGCCCGATAAACGAGCAGTACTTC. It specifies CASSPINEQYF.

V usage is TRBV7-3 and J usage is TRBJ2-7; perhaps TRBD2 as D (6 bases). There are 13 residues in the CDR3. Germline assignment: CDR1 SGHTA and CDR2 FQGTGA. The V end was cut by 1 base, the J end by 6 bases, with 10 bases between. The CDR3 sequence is CASSLRQGGEQYF. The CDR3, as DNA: TGTGCCAGCAGCTTAAGGCAGGGAGGCGAGCAGTACTTC.

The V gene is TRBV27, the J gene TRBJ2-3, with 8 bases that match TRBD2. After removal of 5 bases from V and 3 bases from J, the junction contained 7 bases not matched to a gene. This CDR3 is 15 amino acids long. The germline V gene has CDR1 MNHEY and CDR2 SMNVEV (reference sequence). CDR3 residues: CASSRTIAGTDTQYF. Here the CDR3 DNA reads TGTGCCAGCAGTCGGACGATAGCGGGAACAGATACGCAGTATTTT.

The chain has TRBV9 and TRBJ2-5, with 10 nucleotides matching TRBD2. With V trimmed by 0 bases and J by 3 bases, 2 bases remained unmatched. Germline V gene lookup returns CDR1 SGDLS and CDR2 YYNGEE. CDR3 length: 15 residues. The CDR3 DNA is TGTGCCAGCAGCGTAGGAGCGGGAGGGAAAGAGACCCAGTACTTC. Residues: CASSVGAGGKETQYF.

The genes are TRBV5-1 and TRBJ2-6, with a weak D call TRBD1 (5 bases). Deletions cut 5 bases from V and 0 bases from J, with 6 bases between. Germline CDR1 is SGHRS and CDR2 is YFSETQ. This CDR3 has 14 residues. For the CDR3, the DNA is TGCGCCAGCAGAGGGGCCTCTGGGGCCAACGTCCTGACTTTC. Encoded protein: CASRGASGANVLTF. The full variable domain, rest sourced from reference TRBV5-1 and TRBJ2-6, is KAGVTQTPRYLIKTRGQQVTLSCSPISGHRSVSWYQQTPGQGLQFLFEYFSETQRNKGNFPGRFSGRQFSNSRSEMNVSTLELGDSALYLCASRGASGANVLTFGAGSRLTVL.

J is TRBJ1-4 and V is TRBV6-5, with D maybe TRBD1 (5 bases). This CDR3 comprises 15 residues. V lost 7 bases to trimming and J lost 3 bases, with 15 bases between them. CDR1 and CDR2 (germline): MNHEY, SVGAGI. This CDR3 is CASKTVQGANEKLFF. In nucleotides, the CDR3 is TGTGCCAGCAAAACCGTCCAGGGAGCTAATGAAAAACTGTTTTTT.

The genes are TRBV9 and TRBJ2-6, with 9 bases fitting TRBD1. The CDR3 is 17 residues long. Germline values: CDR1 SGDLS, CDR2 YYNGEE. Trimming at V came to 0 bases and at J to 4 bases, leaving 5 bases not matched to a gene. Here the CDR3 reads CASSVAQGAAGANVLTF. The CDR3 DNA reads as TGTGCCAGCAGCGTAGCACAGGGGGCGGCCGGGGCCAACGTCCTGACTTTC.

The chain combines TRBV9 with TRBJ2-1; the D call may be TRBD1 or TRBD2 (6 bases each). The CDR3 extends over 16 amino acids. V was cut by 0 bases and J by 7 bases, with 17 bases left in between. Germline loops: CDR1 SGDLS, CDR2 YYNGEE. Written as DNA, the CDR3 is TGTGCCAGCAGCGTAGCGGGGGACACAGCCGCTAATGAGCAGTTCTTC. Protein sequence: CASSVAGDTAANEQFF.

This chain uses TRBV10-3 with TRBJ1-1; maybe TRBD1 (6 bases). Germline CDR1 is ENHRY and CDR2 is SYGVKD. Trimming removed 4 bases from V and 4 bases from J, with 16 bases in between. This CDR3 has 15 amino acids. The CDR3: CAISGEQGWGTEAFF. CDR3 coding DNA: TGTGCCATCAGTGGCGAACAGGGATGGGGCACTGAAGCTTTCTTT.

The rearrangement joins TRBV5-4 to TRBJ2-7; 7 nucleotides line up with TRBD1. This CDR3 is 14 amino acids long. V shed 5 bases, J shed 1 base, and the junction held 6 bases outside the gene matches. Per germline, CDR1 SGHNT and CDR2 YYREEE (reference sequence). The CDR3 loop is CASRPGTDSYEQYF. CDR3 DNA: TGTGCCAGCAGGCCGGGGACAGATTCCTACGAGCAGTACTTC.

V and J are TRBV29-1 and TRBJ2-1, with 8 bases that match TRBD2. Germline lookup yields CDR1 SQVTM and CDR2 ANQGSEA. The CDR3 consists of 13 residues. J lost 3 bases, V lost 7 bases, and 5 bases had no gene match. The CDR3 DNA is TGCAGCGGGAGGAGCGGGAGCTACAATGAGCAGTTCTTC. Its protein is CSGRSGSYNEQFF.

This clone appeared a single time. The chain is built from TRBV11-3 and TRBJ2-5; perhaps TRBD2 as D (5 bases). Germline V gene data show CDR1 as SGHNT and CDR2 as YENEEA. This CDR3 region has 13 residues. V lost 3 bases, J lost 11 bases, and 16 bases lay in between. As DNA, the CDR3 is TGTGCCAGCAGCTTTGGCGTACAGAGGGAGCAGTACTTC. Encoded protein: CASSFGVQREQYF.

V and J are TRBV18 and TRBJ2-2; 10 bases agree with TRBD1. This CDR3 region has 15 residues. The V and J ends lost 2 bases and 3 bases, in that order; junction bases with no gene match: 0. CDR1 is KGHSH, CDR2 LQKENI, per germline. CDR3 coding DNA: TGTGCCAGCTCACCAGGGACAGGGGACACCGGGGAGCTGTTTTTT. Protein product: CASSPGTGDTGELFF.

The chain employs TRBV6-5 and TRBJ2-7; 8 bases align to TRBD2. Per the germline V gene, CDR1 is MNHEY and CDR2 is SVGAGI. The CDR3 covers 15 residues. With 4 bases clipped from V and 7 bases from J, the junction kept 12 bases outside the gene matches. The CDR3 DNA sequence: TGTGCCAGCAGTTCAGAGACTAGCGCCCCTGGGGAGCAGTACTTC. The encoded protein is CASSSETSAPGEQYF.